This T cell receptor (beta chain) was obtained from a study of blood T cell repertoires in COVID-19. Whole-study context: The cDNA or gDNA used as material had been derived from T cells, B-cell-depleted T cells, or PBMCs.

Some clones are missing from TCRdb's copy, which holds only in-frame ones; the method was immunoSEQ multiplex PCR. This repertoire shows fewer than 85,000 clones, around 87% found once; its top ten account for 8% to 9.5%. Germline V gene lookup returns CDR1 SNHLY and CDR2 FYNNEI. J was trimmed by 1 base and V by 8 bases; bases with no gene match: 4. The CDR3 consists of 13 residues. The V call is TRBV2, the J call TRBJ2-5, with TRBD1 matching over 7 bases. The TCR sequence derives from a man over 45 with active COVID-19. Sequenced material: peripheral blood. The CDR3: CASGTDTQETQYF. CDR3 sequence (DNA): TGTGCCAGCGGGACAGACACCCAAGAGACCCAGTACTTC.